Below, one TCR beta chain is given with its context. The data belong to a study of cytomegalovirus exposure and HLA in healthy donors. Germline values: CDR1 MDHEN, CDR2 SYDVKM. The CDR3 totals 15 residues. V shed 7 bases and J shed 1 base, with 14 bases lying between them. Primers included in the PCR were 60 Vbeta and 13 Jbeta primers. The table came from immunoSEQ multiplex PCR; TCRdb's copy has only in-frame clones and leaves some out. The table records under 150,000 clones, 82% of them present only once. This sequence joins TRBV28 and TRBJ1-3, with unresolved D. Sample: PBMCs. The TCR was taken from a young woman in good health and CMV-seronegative. CDR3 sequence: CASMAGFGSGNTIYF. In DNA, the CDR3 is TGTGCCAGCATGGCAGGTTTTGGATCTGGAAACACCATATATTTT.